This T cell receptor (beta chain) comes out of a study of STAT3 mutations in large granular lymphocyte leukemia. Produced via immunoSEQ multiplex PCR; TCRdb's table is partial and in-frame only. The sample lists around 33,000 clones, about 80% seen once, with 30% in the top ten. This clone came up once. Its specificity is not known. Study-wide points: Some patients had persisting codominant clonotypes that could mask small clones. Every T-LGLL patient had at least one immunodominant TCRbeta clonotype. All newly emerging clones after therapy were STAT3 wild type.

Sequenced material: peripheral blood mononuclear cells. This TCR was sampled from a woman aged 50 to 60 with T-cell large granular lymphocyte leukemia. Some clones in this sample may be carry-over from other donors' samples.

As DNA, the CDR3 is TGTGCCAGCAGCTTAATGAGGAATGAGCAGTTCTTC. It yields the protein CASSLMRNEQFF. V usage is TRBV7-9 and J usage is TRBJ2-1, with D hard to call. Per the germline V gene, CDR1 is SEHNR and CDR2 is FQNEAQ (reference sequence). The CDR3 contains 12 residues. V was cut by 2 bases and J by 7 bases, with 6 bases left in between.